These 25 T cell receptor beta chains originate from one sample sequenced in a study of cytomegalovirus exposure and HLA in healthy donors. Researchers ran the PCR with 60 Vbeta and 13 Jbeta primers. The protocol was immunoSEQ multiplex PCR, while the TCRdb copy is restricted to in-frame clones and leaves out a portion. Of around 170,000 clones listed, around 68% were seen once; the top ten hold about 1.6%. The sample consisted of PBMCs. These TCRs come from a girl aged 10 to 17 in good health and CMV-seronegative.

J is TRBJ2-5 and V is TRBV5-1; 15 bases map to TRBD2. There are 17 residues in the CDR3. J gave up 3 bases and V 4 bases, and 7 bases lay outside the gene matches. Per the germline V gene, CDR1 is SGHRS and CDR2 is YFSETQ. The CDR3 nucleotides read TGCGCCAGCAGCCCTAGGACTAGCGGGGGGGTGAAAGAGACCCAGTACTTC. It is translated as CASSPRTSGGVKETQYF. Using reference TRBV5-1 and TRBJ2-5 for the parts outside the CDR3, the full variable domain is KAGVTQTPRYLIKTRGQQVTLSCSPISGHRSVSWYQQTPGQGLQFLFEYFSETQRNKGNFPGRFSGRQFSNSRSEMNVSTLELGDSALYLCASSPRTSGGVKETQYFGPGTRLLVL.

The chain has TRBV7-9 and TRBJ2-5; the D gene is possibly TRBD2 (5 bases). Germline CDR1 SEHNR, CDR2 FQNEAQ (reference sequence). The CDR3 length is 12 residues. Between the trimmed V and J ends, which lost 5 bases and 5 bases, there was a span of 9 bases. CDR3 in amino acids: CASSPEGETQYF. CDR3 DNA sequence: TGTGCCAGCAGCCCCGAGGGCGAGACCCAGTACTTC.

This clone showed up just once. The chain links TRBV5-6 to TRBJ1-6; TRBD1 is a possible D gene (6 bases). The germline V gene has CDR1 SGHDT and CDR2 YYEEEE. This CDR3 spans 16 amino acids. With 1 base removed from V and 5 bases from J, the gap between germline ends came to 13 bases. CDR3 protein: CASSLRTGNNNSPLHF. CDR3 coding DNA: TGTGCCAGCAGCTTGCGTACAGGGAATAATAATTCACCCCTCCACTTT. Full variable domain (missing parts from reference TRBV5-6 and TRBJ1-6): DAGVTQSPTHLIKTRGQQVTLRCSPKSGHDTVSWYQQALGQGPQFIFQYYEEEERQRGNFPDRFSGHQFPNYSSELNVNALLLGDSALYLCASSLRTGNNNSPLHFGNGTRLTVT.

The chain recombines TRBV7-2 with TRBJ1-1; D uncertain. V lost 3 bases and J lost 0, with 8 bases in between. Germline assignment: CDR1 SGHTA and CDR2 FQGNSA. The CDR3 is 14 residues long. CDR3 amino acids: CASSFESVNTEAFF. In DNA, the CDR3 is TGTGCCAGCAGCTTTGAATCGGTGAACACTGAAGCTTTCTTT.

The chain has TRBV11-2 and TRBJ1-1; TRBD1 agrees at 9 bases. Germline V lookup: CDR1 SGHAT, CDR2 FQNNGV. J lost 8 bases, V lost 5 bases, and 9 bases had no gene match. The length of the CDR3 is 14 residues. The CDR3 sequence is CASSSTSGTGEAFF. The CDR3 nucleotides are TGTGCCAGCAGCAGCACATCCGGGACAGGGGAAGCTTTCTTT.

V usage is TRBV10-1 and J usage is TRBJ1-6; TRBD1 aligns across 10 bases. Germline CDR1 WNHNN, CDR2 SYGVQD (reference sequence). The CDR3 covers 13 residues. V shed 8 bases, J shed 12 bases, and the junction held 7 bases outside the gene matches. CDR3 protein: CASRGQGHEPLHF. DNA for the CDR3: TGCGCCAGCCGGGGACAGGGGCACGAACCCCTCCACTTT.

The chain links TRBV18 to TRBJ2-5; D may be TRBD2 (5 bases). The V end was cut by 6 bases, the J end by 0 bases, with 14 bases between. The CDR3 totals 15 residues. CDR1 is KGHSH, CDR2 LQKENI, per germline. CDR3 sequence reads: CASSPLNGDQETQYF. Written as DNA, the CDR3 is TGTGCCAGCTCGCCTTTGAACGGGGACCAAGAGACCCAGTACTTC.

V and J are TRBV10-3 and TRBJ1-1; 11 bases agree with TRBD1. The germline CDR1 and CDR2 sequences are ENHRY and SYGVKD. Trimming removed 4 bases from V and 5 bases from J; junction bases left unmatched: 12. CDR3 length: 17 residues. CDR3 sequence: CAISVIPWDRGETEAFF. In DNA, the CDR3 is TGTGCCATCAGTGTCATTCCTTGGGACAGGGGGGAAACTGAAGCTTTCTTT.

V and J are TRBV25-1 and TRBJ2-1; possible D gene TRBD1, 6 bases. V shed 1 base and J shed 10 bases, with 14 bases lying between them. The germline V gene has CDR1 MGHDK and CDR2 SYGVNS. This CDR3 is 14 amino acids long. CDR3 amino acids: CASSESPQGPEQFF. In DNA form, the CDR3 reads TGTGCCAGCAGTGAATCCCCGCAGGGGCCCGAGCAGTTCTTC.

The chain carries TRBV15 and TRBJ2-5; 10 bases match TRBD1. J lost 5 bases, V lost 3 bases, and 3 bases had no gene match. Germline V gives CDR1 LNHNV, CDR2 YYDKDF (reference sequence). The CDR3 runs 14 residues. DNA of the CDR3: TGTGCCACCAGCAGTGGACAGGGGGGGGAGACCCAGTACTTC. This sequence encodes CATSSGQGGETQYF.

This CDR3 is CASSKLCLLNTEAFF. The DNA for the CDR3 is TGTGCCAGCAGCAAACTATGCTTATTGAACACTGAAGCTTTCTTT. The V call is TRBV21-1, the J call TRBJ1-1. TRBV21-1 is marked as a pseudogene. This CDR3 is built from 15 residues.

This clone has just one count. V gene TRBV29-1 combines with J gene TRBJ2-1; D possibly corresponds to TRBD1 (6 bases). V was shortened by 8 bases and J by 6 bases, with 8 bases between the two germline ends. The CDR3 contains 10 residues. The germline gives CDR1 SQVTM, CDR2 ANQGSEA. The CDR3 nucleotides are TGCAGCCTAGGGGGCAATGAGCAGTTCTTC. This encodes CSLGGNEQFF.

This rearrangement joins TRBV30 to TRBJ1-4; D gene uncertain. Germline CDR1 GTSNPN, CDR2 SVGIG (reference sequence). The germline V and J ends were trimmed by 3 bases and 0 bases, with 8 bases remaining between them. The CDR3 covers 14 residues. The CDR3, as DNA: TGTGCCTGGAGCGACACTGCAACTAATGAAAAACTGTTTTTT. Its protein product is CAWSDTATNEKLFF. The entire variable domain, with the rest obtained from reference TRBV30 and TRBJ1-4, is as follows: SQTIHQWPATLVQPVGSPLSLECTVEGTSNPNLYWYRQAAGRGLQLLFYSVGIGQISSEVPQNLSASRPQDRQFILSSKKLLLSDSGFYLCAWSDTATNEKLFFGSGTQLSVL.

The rearrangement links TRBV5-6 to TRBJ1-6, with 10 bases that match TRBD1. Germline-derived CDR1 and CDR2 are SGHDT and YYEEEE. This CDR3 has 15 amino acids. V was clipped by 4 bases and J by 6 bases; unmatched bases: 4. Written as DNA, the CDR3 is TGTGCCAGCAGCAAGGACAGGGGGGGTAATTCACCCCTCCACTTT. Translated, it gives CASSKDRGGNSPLHF. Full variable domain (remainder filled in from reference TRBV5-6 and TRBJ1-6): DAGVTQSPTHLIKTRGQQVTLRCSPKSGHDTVSWYQQALGQGPQFIFQYYEEEERQRGNFPDRFSGHQFPNYSSELNVNALLLGDSALYLCASSKDRGGNSPLHFGNGTRLTVT.

In its sample, this clone was seen once. The J gene is TRBJ1-5, the V gene TRBV12-5; 7 nucleotides agree with TRBD1. The CDR3 loop spans 15 amino acids. Germline V gives CDR1 LGHNT, CDR2 FRNRAP. V was pared by 6 bases and J by 3 bases, with 8 bases of the junction left unmatched. CDR3 amino acids: CASGITGAVNQPQHF. In DNA, the CDR3 is TGTGCTAGTGGCATTACAGGGGCCGTCAATCAGCCCCAGCATTTT.

The chain recombines TRBV6-1 with TRBJ2-1; 10 bases map to TRBD2. This CDR3 is 13 amino acids long. V was clipped by 6 bases and J by 9 bases; unmatched bases: 5. The germline V gene has CDR1 MNHNS and CDR2 SASEGT. The CDR3 reads CASRALAGGEQFF. CDR3 nucleotide sequence: TGTGCCAGCAGGGCCTTAGCGGGGGGTGAGCAGTTCTTC.

V and J are TRBV5-1 and TRBJ1-2; tentative D call: TRBD1 (5 bases). The V and J ends lost 2 bases and 5 bases respectively, with 13 bases between them. Germline CDR1 reads SGHRS; CDR2 reads YFSETQ. This CDR3 spans 14 amino acids. The chain's CDR3 is CASSFTGRQYGYTF. The CDR3 DNA reads TGCGCCAGCAGCTTTACCGGGAGACAGTATGGCTACACCTTC.

Only a few counts were recorded for this clone. The genes are TRBV4-1 and TRBJ2-7; D is undetermined. The CDR3 length is 11 residues. Germline V gene data show CDR1 as MGHRA and CDR2 as YSYEKL. Trimming took off 0 bases at V and 7 bases at J, with 4 bases between the two ends. CDR3 DNA sequence: TGCGCCAGCAGCCAAGAGCGGGAGCAGTACTTC. Its protein is CASSQEREQYF.

V is TRBV19 and J is TRBJ2-1; 9 positions match TRBD1. Trimming cost V 4 bases and J 6 bases; bases outside gene matches: 10. The CDR3 contains 16 residues. Germline V gives CDR1 LNHDA, CDR2 SQIVND (reference sequence). The CDR3 sequence: CASSTPPGQGGNEQFF. The CDR3 nucleotides are TGTGCCAGTAGTACCCCTCCGGGACAGGGTGGCAATGAGCAGTTCTTC. Full variable domain (missing parts from reference TRBV19 and TRBJ2-1): DGGITQSPKYLFRKEGQNVTLSCEQNLNHDAMYWYRQDPGQGLRLIYYSQIVNDFQKGDIAEGYSVSREKKESFPLTVTSAQKNPTAFYLCASSTPPGQGGNEQFFGPGTRLTVL.

This clone showed up just once. This sequence joins TRBV28 and TRBJ1-1; D is possibly TRBD1 (5 bases). This CDR3 is built from 14 residues. Germline loops: CDR1 MDHEN, CDR2 SYDVKM. Trimming pared 6 bases from V and 6 bases from J, leaving 17 bases between. The CDR3 DNA is TGTGCCAGCAGACCTCAGGGAATGCGCGCTGAAGCTTTCTTT. This translates into CASRPQGMRAEAFF.

The V gene is TRBV5-5, the J gene TRBJ1-1, with 7 bases that match TRBD1. Losses at the gene ends were 4 bases for V and 3 bases for J; bases not matched to a gene: 3. Germline CDR1 and CDR2: SGHKS and YYEKEE (reference sequence). The CDR3 length is 13 residues. The CDR3 protein is CASSIDRDTEAFF. The CDR3 DNA sequence: TGTGCCAGCAGCATCGACAGGGACACTGAAGCTTTCTTT.

The chain has TRBV19 and TRBJ2-5; 7 nucleotides agree with TRBD1. This CDR3 comprises 14 residues. Germline trimming cut 6 bases from V and 3 bases from J; bases unmatched to any gene: 7. Germline V gene data show CDR1 as LNHDA and CDR2 as SQIVND (reference sequence). This CDR3 is CASSSGTEEETQYF. CDR3 nucleotide sequence: TGTGCCAGTAGCTCTGGGACAGAAGAAGAGACCCAGTACTTC.

The V and J genes are TRBV7-6 and TRBJ2-7, with TRBD1 identical over 9 bases. CDR1 and CDR2 from the germline V gene are SGHVS and FNYEAQ. J lost 1 base, V lost 6 bases, and 7 bases had no gene match. This CDR3 comprises 15 residues. CDR3 DNA sequence: TGTGCCAGCAGTCCCGGGACAGGGAGATCCTACGAGCAGTACTTC. It is translated as CASSPGTGRSYEQYF.

This clone has more than one count but fewer than ten. The rearrangement uses TRBV27 and TRBJ2-3; D is unresolved. CDR3 length equals 16 residues. CDR1 is MNHEY and CDR2 is SMNVEV in the germline V gene (reference sequence). Trimming stripped 6 bases from V and 1 base from J, with 17 bases between. CDR3 loop: CASREWSPRGTDTQYF. The CDR3 coding sequence is TGTGCCAGCAGGGAATGGAGTCCCCGAGGCACAGATACGCAGTATTTT.

This clone was seen once. The chain joins TRBV6-5 to TRBJ1-1; D not resolved. CDR3 length: 15 amino acids. Between the trimmed V and J ends, which lost 6 bases and 2 bases, there was a span of 16 bases. CDR1 is MNHEY, CDR2 SVGAGI, per germline. The CDR3 spells CASRIRHSPNTEAFF. CDR3 in DNA: TGTGCCAGCAGAATTCGACACTCCCCAAACACTGAAGCTTTCTTT.